The sequence of this T cell receptor beta chain was determined in a study of a mutant IDH1 vaccine in newly diagnosed glioma. As for the study in general: It was radiotherapy, temozolomide, or both that patients received previously, with most receiving both. At week 47 came visit V13, while visit V12 had come at week 35. Points from the study as a whole: Changes to the top peripheral T cell clonotypes appeared unrelated to pseudoprogression.

V dropped 3 bases and J dropped 11 bases, with 22 bases sitting between them. The germline CDR1 and CDR2 sequences are KGHSH and LQKENI. The CDR3 extends over 15 amino acids. The assay was immunoSEQ multiplex PCR, and TCRdb's table has in-frame clones only and misses some. This table has around 30,000 clones, just under 80% appearing once. Details on this clone: Its target is unknown.

Time point of the sample: week 35, safety follow-up. Vaccine doses each comprised 300 ug of mutant IDH1 20-mer peptide, with topical imiquimod. J is TRBJ1-2 and V is TRBV18; D uncertain. This TCR came from a man in his forties or fifties with glioma. Some clones in this sample may be carry-over from other donors' samples. The specimen comprised PBMCs, sampled from a glioma patient whose treatment included an IDH1 peptide vaccine. The CDR3 DNA follows: TGTGCCAGCTCACCTTACACACCATGGCAAGCTGGGTACACCTTC. Translated, it gives CASSPYTPWQAGYTF.